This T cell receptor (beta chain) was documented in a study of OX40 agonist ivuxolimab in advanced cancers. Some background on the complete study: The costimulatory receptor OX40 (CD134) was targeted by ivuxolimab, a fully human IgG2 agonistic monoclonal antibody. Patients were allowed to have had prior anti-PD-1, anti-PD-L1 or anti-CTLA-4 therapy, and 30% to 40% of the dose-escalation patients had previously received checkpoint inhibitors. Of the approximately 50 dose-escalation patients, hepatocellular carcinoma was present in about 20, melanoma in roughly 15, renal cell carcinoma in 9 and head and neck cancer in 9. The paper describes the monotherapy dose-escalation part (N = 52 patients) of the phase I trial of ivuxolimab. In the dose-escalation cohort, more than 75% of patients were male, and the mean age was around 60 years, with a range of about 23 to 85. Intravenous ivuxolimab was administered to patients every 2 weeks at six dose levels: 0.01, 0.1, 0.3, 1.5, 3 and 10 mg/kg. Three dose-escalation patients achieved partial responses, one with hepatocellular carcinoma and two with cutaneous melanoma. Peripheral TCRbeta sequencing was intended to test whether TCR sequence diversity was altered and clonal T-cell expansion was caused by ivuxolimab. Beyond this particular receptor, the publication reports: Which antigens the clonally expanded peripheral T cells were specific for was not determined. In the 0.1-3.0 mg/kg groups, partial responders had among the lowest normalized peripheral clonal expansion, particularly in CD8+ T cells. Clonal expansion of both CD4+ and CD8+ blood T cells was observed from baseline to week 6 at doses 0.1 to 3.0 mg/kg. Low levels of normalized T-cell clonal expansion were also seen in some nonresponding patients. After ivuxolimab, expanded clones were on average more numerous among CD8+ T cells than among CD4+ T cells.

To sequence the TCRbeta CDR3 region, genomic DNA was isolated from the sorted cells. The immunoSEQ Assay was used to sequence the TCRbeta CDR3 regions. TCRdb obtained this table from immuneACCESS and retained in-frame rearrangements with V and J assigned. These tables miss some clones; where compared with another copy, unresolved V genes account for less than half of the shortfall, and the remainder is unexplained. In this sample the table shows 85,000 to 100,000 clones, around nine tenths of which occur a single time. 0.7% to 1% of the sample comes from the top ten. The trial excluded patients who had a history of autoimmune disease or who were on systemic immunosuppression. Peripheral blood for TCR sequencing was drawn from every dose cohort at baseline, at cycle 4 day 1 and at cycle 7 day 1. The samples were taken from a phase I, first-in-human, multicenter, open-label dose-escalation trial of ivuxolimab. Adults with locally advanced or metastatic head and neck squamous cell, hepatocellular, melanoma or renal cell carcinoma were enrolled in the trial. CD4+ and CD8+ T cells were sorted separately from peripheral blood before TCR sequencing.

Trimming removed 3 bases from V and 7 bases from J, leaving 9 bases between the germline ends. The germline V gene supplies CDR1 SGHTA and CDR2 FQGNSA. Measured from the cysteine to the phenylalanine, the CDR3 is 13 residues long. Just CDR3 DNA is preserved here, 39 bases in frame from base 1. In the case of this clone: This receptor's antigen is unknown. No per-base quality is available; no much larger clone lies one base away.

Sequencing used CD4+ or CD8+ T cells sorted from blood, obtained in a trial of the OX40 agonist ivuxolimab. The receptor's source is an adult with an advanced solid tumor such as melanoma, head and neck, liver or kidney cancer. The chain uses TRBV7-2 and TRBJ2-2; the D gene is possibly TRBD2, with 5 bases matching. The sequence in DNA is TGTGCCAGCAGCTTCCGAGCGGTCGGGGAGCTGTTTTTT. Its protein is CASSFRAVGELFF. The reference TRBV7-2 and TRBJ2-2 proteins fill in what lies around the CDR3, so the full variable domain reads GAGVSQSPSNKVTEKGKDVELRCDPISGHTALYWYRQSLGQGLEFLIYFQGNSAPDKSGLPSDRFSAERTGGSVSTLTIQRTQQEDSAVYLCASSFRAVGELFFGEGSRLTVL.